This T cell receptor beta chain was observed in a study of cytomegalovirus exposure and HLA in healthy donors. Study outcomes and limitations: Reports indicated that the classifier achieved high specificity and sensitivity in diagnosing cytomegalovirus status. There were some V segments, including TRBV6-2 and TRBV6-3, excluded as indistinguishable.

A note on this clone: The antigen remains unidentified.

Primers: 60 Vbeta forward and 13 Jbeta reverse. Some clones are missing from TCRdb's copy, which holds only in-frame ones; the method was immunoSEQ multiplex PCR. This table has fewer than 120,000 clones, less than 85% appearing once. Deletions cut 1 base from V and 7 bases from J, with 13 bases between. Germline values: CDR1 SGHTA, CDR2 FQGNSA. The CDR3 extends over 14 amino acids. Sequencing was done on a sample of PBMCs. This TCR came from a man aged 30 to 39 in good health and CMV-seropositive. This chain connects TRBV7-2 to TRBJ1-2; D perhaps matches TRBD1 (5 bases). The CDR3 region is CASSLGAGIVGYTF. The DNA for the CDR3 is TGTGCCAGCAGCTTAGGGGCAGGGATCGTTGGCTACACCTTC.